There are a few counts of the clone carrying this T cell receptor (beta chain). Its antigen is undetermined. As the CDR3 is not closed by the conserved phenylalanine or tryptophan, this likely results from a read error. CDR3 length: 14 residues. V was shortened by 5 bases and J by 7 bases, with 14 bases between the two germline ends. Germline V CDR1 and CDR2: SEHNR, FQNEAQ (reference sequence). The sample is drawn from a study of molecular identifiers for immune sequencing clone quantification. Regarding the study as a whole: Spiked Jurkat TCR RNA equivalent to one cell reportedly surfaced among some 1 million naive cells.

TCRdb reprocessed the PCR reads with MiXCR, giving one entry per CDR3 protein. In the table there are about 640,000 distinct CDR3 sequences, about 20% of which are singletons. The source of this sequence is a human donor in good health. Some libraries in this study had Jurkat cell RNA spiked in. The sample consisted of naive CD8+ T cells from blood, with Jurkat cell RNA spiked in. Documented subset: FACS-sorted CD8+CD4-CCR7+CD45RA+ naive T cells. This chain links TRBV7-9 with TRBJ1-4; possibly TRBD1 for D (5 bases). The CDR3 DNA reads as TGTGCCAGCAGCCCTCCCCGGGGGGTTGAAAAACTGTTTCTT. The encoded protein is CASSPPRGVEKLFL.